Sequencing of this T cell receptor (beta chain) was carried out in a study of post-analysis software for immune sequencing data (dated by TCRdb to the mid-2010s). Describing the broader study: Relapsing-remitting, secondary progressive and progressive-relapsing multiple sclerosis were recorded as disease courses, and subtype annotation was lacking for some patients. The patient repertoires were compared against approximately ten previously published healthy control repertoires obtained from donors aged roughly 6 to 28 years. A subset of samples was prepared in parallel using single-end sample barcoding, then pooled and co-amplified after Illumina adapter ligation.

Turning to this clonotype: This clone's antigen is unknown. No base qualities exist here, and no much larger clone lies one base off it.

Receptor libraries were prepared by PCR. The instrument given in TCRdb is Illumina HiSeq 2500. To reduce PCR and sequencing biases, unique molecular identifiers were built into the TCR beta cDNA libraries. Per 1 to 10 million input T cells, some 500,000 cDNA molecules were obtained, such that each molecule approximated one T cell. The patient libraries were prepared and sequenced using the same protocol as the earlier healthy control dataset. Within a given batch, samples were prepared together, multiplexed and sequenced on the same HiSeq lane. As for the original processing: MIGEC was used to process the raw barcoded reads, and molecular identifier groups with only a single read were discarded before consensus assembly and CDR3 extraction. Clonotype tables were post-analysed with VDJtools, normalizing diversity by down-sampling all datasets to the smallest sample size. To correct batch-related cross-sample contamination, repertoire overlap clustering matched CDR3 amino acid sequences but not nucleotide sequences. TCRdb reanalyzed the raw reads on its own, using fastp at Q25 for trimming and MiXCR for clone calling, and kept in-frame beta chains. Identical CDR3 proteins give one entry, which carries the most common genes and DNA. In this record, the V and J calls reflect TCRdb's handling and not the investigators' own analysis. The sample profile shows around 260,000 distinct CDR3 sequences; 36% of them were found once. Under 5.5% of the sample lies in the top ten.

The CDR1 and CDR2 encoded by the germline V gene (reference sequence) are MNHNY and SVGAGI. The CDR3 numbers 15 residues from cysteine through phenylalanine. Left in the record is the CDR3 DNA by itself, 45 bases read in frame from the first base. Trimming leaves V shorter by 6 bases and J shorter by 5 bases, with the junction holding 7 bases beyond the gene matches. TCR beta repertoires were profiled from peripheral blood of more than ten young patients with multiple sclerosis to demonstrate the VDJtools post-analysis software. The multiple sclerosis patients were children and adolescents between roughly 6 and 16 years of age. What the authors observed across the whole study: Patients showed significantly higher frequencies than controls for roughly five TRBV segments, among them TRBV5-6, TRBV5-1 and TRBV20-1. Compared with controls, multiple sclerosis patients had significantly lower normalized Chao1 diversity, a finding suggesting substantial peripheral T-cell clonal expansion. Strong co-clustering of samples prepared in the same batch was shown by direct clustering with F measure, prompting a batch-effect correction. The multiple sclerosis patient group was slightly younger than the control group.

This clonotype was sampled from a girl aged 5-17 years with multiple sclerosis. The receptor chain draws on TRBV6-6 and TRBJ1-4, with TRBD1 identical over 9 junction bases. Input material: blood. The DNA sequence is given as TGTGCCAGCAGATTCCCGGGACAGGGAAATGAAAAACTGTTTTTT. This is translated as CASRFPGQGNEKLFF.